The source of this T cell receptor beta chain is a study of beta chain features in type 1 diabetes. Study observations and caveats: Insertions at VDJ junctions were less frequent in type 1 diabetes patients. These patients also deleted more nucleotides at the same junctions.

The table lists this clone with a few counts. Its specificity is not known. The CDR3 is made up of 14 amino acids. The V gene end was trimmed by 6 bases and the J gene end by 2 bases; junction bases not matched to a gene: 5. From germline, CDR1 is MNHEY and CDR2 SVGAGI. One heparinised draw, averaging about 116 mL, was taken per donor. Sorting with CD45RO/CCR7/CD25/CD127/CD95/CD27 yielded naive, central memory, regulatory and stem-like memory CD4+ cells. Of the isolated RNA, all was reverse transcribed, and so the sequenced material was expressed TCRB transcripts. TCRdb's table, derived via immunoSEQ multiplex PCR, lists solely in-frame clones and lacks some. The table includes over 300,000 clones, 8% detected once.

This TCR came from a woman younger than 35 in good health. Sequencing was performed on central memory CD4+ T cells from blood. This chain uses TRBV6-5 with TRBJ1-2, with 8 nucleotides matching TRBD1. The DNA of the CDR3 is TGTGCCAGCAGCCGACAGGGGAGGAACTATGGCTACACCTTC. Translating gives CASSRQGRNYGYTF.